These 16 T cell receptor beta chains came from one sample sequenced in a study of cytotoxic CD8 clonotypes in ibrutinib-treated CLL. Sequencing used immunoSEQ multiplex PCR; TCRdb keeps in-frame clones, though not all of them. This repertoire shows fewer than 400,000 clones, roughly 71% found once; its top ten account for roughly 6.3%. The sequencing here drew on PBMCs, taken after 36 months of ibrutinib treatment. The receptors come from a human donor with chronic lymphocytic leukemia.

A few counts support this clone. The chain has TRBV7-9 and TRBJ2-5; D possibly corresponds to TRBD1 (5 bases). Germline CDR1 SEHNR, CDR2 FQNEAQ (reference sequence). Trimming pared 5 bases from V and 1 base from J, leaving 11 bases between. The CDR3 sequence is 14 residues long. This CDR3 is CASSITGLQETQYF. CDR3 in DNA: TGTGCCAGCAGCATTACAGGTCTCCAAGAGACCCAGTACTTC.

The chain combines TRBV4-1 with TRBJ1-1, with D hard to call. The CDR3 length is 15 residues. V was shortened by 1 base and J by 0 bases, with 9 bases between the two germline ends. Germline values: CDR1 MGHRA, CDR2 YSYEKL. CDR3 residues: CASSQGHGLNTEAFF. The CDR3 DNA is TGCGCCAGCAGCCAAGGTCACGGGCTGAACACTGAAGCTTTCTTT.

The chain joins TRBV6-5 to TRBJ2-1, with D perhaps TRBD2 (6 bases). The CDR3 runs to 15 residues. The V gene lost 6 bases and the J gene lost 4 bases, with 16 bases spanning the gap. The germline V gene has CDR1 MNHEY and CDR2 SVGAGI. The CDR3 nucleotides are TGTGCCAGCAGAACGGGGGTAGCTAGGTACAATGAGCAGTTCTTC. This gives the protein CASRTGVARYNEQFF.

This rearrangement joins TRBV5-6 to TRBJ1-1; D might be TRBD1 (5 bases). The CDR3 has 17 residues. V was clipped by 1 base and J by 0 bases, with 16 bases between them. Germline CDR1 and CDR2: SGHDT and YYEEEE. CDR3 sequence (DNA): TGTGCCAGCAGCTTGTCTGGGACCCTTGGTTTGAACACTGAAGCTTTCTTT. As protein: CASSLSGTLGLNTEAFF.

The chain combines TRBV27 with TRBJ2-2, with TRBD2 identical over 8 bases. The CDR3 loop spans 16 amino acids. Trimming removed 1 base from V and 2 bases from J; junction bases left unmatched: 3. Per germline, CDR1 MNHEY and CDR2 SMNVEV (reference sequence). CDR3 in DNA: TGTGCCAGCAGTTTATGGCTAGCGGGCAACACCGGGGAGCTGTTTTTT. Translated: CASSLWLAGNTGELFF.

This clone was detected a few times. This rearrangement joins TRBV5-4 to TRBJ1-2; a weak D match, TRBD1 (5 bases). Trimming cost V 2 bases and J 8 bases, with 13 bases left between them. The CDR3 contains 13 residues. In germline, CDR1 is SGHNT, CDR2 YYREEE (reference sequence). The CDR3 DNA sequence: TGTGCCAGCAGCTTCACCAGGGACGGCGGCTACACCTTC. Translating it yields CASSFTRDGGYTF.

The gene calls are TRBV5-1 and TRBJ2-5, with 10 bases aligning to TRBD2. The CDR3 is 15 amino acids. Germline CDR1 is SGHRS and CDR2 is YFSETQ. Unmatched junction bases numbered 6, after V lost 3 bases and J lost 4 bases. This chain's CDR3 is CASSSGTSVGETQYF. The DNA for the CDR3 is TGCGCCAGCAGCTCCGGGACTAGCGTGGGAGAGACCCAGTACTTC.

The chain joins TRBV28 to TRBJ1-1; weak D call: TRBD1 (6 bases). V was cut by 3 bases and J by 0 bases, with 11 bases left in between. CDR1 is MDHEN, CDR2 SYDVKM, per germline. This CDR3 region has 15 residues. CDR3 amino acids: CASSFTTGMNTEAFF. CDR3 DNA: TGTGCCAGCAGTTTCACAACAGGGATGAACACTGAAGCTTTCTTT.

J is TRBJ1-2 and V is TRBV28, with 10 bases matching TRBD1. Per the germline V gene, CDR1 is MDHEN and CDR2 is SYDVKM. Trimming removed 2 bases from V and 7 bases from J; junction bases left unmatched: 4. The CDR3 extends over 14 amino acids. CDR3 DNA sequence: TGTGCCAGCAGTTTACCCGGACAGGGGGGTGGCTACACCTTC. Its translation is CASSLPGQGGGYTF.

The chain employs TRBV11-3 and TRBJ2-5; TRBD2 agrees at 11 bases. Germline V gene sequence: CDR1 SGHNT, CDR2 YENEEA. The CDR3 sequence is 15 residues long. V was pared by 5 bases and J by 4 bases, with 6 bases of the junction left unmatched. CDR3 in amino acids: CASSNSGGVLETQYF. As DNA, the CDR3 is TGTGCCAGCAGCAATAGCGGGGGGGTCCTAGAGACCCAGTACTTC.

The chain recombines TRBV7-9 with TRBJ2-1, with D possibly being TRBD1 or TRBD2 (6 bases each). The CDR3 consists of 18 residues. CDR1 and CDR2 (germline): SEHNR, FQNEAQ (reference sequence). V lost 0 bases to trimming and J lost 8 bases, with 23 bases between them. CDR3 amino acids: CASSLAQLGGTGFDEQFF. CDR3 bases: TGTGCCAGCAGCTTAGCGCAGCTAGGGGGGACTGGATTCGATGAGCAGTTCTTC.

The chain is built from TRBV4-1 and TRBJ2-2; D gene ambiguous. The CDR3 totals 15 residues. V shed 9 bases and J shed 0 bases, with 14 bases lying between them. Germline CDR1 MGHRA, CDR2 YSYEKL. The CDR3 reads CARPFKDANTGELFF. In DNA form, the CDR3 reads TGCGCCAGGCCCTTTAAGGACGCGAACACCGGGGAGCTGTTTTTT.

This rearrangement joins TRBV6-5 to TRBJ1-2, with a weak D call TRBD1 (6 bases). Germline V gene data show CDR1 as MNHEY and CDR2 as SVGAGI. V was clipped by 5 bases and J by 10 bases, with 20 bases between them. The CDR3 totals 14 residues. The CDR3 region is CASSRTLTGSLYTF. As DNA, the CDR3 is TGTGCCAGCAGTCGTACCTTAACAGGGAGTCTCTACACCTTC.

The chain links TRBV5-1 to TRBJ2-1; TRBD1 agrees at 7 bases. Germline values: CDR1 SGHRS, CDR2 YFSETQ. J lost 7 bases, V lost 6 bases, and 16 bases had no gene match. The CDR3 covers 16 residues. As DNA, the CDR3 is TGCGCCAGCACCGTTAAAATGGCAGGGGGTTCAAATGAGCAGTTCTTC. Amino acids: CASTVKMAGGSNEQFF.

The chain recombines TRBV9 with TRBJ2-5; 9 positions match TRBD1. Gene TRBJ2-7 matches the end of the DNA better, so the J call may be wrong. Germline CDR1 and CDR2: SGDLS and YYNGEE. The length of the CDR3 is 14 residues. CDR3 residues: CASSPGQGHYEQYF. The CDR3 DNA sequence: TGTGCCAGCAGCCCCGGACAGGGGCATTACGAGCAGTACTTC.

This chain links TRBV7-9 with TRBJ2-7; 9 bases line up with TRBD2. The junction had 9 bases not matched to a gene; V was cut back by 3 bases and J by 3 bases. Germline values: CDR1 SEHNR, CDR2 FQNEAQ (reference sequence). The CDR3 has 16 residues. The CDR3 region has the DNA TGTGCCAGCAGCTTTTTAGCGGGAGCGGCCGGCTACGAGCAGTACTTC. Encoded protein: CASSFLAGAAGYEQYF.